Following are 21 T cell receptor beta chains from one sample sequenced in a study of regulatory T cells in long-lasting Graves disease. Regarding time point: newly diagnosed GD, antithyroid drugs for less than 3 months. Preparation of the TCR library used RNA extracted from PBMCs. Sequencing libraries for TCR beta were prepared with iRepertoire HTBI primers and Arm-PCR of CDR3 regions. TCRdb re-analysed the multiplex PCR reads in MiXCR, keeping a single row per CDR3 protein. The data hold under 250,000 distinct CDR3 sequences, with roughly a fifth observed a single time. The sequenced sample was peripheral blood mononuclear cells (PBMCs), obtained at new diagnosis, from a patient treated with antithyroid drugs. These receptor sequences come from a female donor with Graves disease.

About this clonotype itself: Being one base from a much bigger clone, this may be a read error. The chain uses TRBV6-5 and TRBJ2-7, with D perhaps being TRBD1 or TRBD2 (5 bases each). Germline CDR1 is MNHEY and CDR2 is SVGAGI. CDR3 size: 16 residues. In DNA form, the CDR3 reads TGTGCCGGCAGTTACTCGGGGACGACCTCGATGTACGAGCAGTACTTC. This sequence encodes CAGSYSGTTSMYEQYF.

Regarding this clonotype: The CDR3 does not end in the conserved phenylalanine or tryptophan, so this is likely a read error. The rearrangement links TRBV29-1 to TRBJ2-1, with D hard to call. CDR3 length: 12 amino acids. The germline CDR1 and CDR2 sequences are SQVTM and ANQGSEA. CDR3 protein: CSIKGPYNEQFL. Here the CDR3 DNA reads TGCAGTATCAAGGGCCCATACAATGAGCAGTTCCTC.

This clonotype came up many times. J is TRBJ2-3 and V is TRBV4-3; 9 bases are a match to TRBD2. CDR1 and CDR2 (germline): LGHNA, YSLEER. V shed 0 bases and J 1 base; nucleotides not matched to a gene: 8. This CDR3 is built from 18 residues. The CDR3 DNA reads TGCGCCAGCAGCCAAGAGTGGTTCCCTAGCGGGGGCACAGATACGCAGTATTTT. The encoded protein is CASSQEWFPSGGTDTQYF.

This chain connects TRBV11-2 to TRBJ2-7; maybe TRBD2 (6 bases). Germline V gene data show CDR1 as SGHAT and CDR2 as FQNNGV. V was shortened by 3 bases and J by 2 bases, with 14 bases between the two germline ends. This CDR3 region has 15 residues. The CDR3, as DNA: TGTGCCAGCAGCTTCCCACTGGCGGGACCCTACGAGCAGTACTTC. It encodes CASSFPLAGPYEQYF.

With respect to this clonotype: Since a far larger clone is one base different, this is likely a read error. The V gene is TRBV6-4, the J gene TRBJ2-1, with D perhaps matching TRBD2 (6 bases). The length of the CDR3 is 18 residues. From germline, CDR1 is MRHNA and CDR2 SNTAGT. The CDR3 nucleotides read TGTGCCAGCAGTTACTCGATAGGTCGCACGGGAGTTGGGGATGAGCAGTTCTTC. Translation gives CASSYSIGRTGVGDEQFF.

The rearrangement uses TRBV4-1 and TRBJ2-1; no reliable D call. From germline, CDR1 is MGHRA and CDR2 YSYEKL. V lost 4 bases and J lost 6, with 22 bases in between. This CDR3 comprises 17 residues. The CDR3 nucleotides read TGCGCCAGCAGCCCCACGGTCGGCCCCGCCTTACCCAATGAGCAGTTCTTC. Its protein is CASSPTVGPALPNEQFF.

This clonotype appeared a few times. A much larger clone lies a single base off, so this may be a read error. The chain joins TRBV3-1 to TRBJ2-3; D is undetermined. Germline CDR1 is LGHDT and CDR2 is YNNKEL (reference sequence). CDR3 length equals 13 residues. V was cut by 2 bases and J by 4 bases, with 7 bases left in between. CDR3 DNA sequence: TGTGCCAGCAGCCAATCCACATCAGATACGCAGTATTTT. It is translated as CASSQSTSDTQYF.

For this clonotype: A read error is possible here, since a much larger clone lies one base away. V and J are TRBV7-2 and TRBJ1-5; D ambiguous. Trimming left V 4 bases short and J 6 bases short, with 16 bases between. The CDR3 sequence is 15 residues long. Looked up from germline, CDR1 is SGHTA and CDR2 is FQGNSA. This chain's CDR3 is CASSCYGVSTQPQHF. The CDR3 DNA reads TGTGCCAGCAGCTGCTACGGGGTATCTACTCAGCCCCAGCATTTT.

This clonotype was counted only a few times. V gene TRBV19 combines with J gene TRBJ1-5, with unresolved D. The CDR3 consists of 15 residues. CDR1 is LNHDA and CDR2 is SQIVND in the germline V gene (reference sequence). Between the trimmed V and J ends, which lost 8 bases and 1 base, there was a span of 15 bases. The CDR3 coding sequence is TGTGCCAGTCTACCTCGCGGCAGGAGCAATCAGCCCCAGCATTTT. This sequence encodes CASLPRGRSNQPQHF.

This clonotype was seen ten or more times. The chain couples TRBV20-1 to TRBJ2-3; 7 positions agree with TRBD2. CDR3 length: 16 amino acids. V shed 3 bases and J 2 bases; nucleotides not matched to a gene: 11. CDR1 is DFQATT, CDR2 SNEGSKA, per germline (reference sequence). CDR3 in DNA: TGCAGTGCTAGGGCCCCTTGGAGCGGGAACACAGATACGCAGTATTTT. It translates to CSARAPWSGNTDTQYF.

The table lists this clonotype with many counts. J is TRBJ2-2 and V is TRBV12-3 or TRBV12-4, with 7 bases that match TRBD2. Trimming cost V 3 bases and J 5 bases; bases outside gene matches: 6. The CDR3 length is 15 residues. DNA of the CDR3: TGTGCCAGCAGTTTGGGCGGGGGAGCAACCGGGGAGCTGTTTTTT. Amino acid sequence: CASSLGGGATGELFF.

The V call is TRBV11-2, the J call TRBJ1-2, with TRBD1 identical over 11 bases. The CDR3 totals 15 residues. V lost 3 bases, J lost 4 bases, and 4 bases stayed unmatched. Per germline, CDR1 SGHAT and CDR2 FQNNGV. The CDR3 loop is CASSLDRGLSYGYTF. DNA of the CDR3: TGTGCCAGCAGCTTGGACAGGGGGCTTTCCTATGGCTACACCTTC. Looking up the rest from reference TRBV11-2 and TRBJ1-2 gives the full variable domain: EAGVAQSPRYKIIEKRQSVAFWCNPISGHATLYWYQQILGQGPKLLIQFQNNGVVDDSQLPKDRFSAERLKGVDSTLKIQPAKLEDSAVYLCASSLDRGLSYGYTFGSGTRLTVV.

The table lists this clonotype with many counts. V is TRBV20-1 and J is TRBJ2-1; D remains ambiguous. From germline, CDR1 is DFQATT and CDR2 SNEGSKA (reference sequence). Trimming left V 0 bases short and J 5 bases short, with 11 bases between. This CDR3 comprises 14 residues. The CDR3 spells CSARDVERNNEQFF. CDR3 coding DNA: TGCAGTGCTAGAGACGTCGAGAGGAACAATGAGCAGTTCTTC.

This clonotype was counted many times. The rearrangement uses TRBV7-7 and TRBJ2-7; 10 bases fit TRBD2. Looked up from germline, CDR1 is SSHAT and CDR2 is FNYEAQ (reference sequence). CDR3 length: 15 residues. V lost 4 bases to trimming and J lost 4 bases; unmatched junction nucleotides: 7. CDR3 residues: CASSSPTSGSYEQYF. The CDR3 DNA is TGTGCCAGCAGCTCCCCGACTAGCGGGTCTTACGAGCAGTACTTC.

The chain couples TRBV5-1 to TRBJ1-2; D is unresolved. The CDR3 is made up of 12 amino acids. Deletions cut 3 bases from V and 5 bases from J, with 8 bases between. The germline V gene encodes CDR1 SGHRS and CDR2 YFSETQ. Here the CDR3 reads CASSYTDYGYTF. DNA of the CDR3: TGCGCCAGCAGCTATACGGATTATGGCTACACCTTC.

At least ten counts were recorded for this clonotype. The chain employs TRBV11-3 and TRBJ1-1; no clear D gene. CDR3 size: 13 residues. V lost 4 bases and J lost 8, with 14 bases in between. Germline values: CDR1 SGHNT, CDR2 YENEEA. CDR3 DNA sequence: TGTGCCAGCAGCTCGGGCAGGACGACCGAAGCTTTCTTT. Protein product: CASSSGRTTEAFF.

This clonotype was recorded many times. The DNA for the CDR3 is TGTGCCAGCAGCTTGTATTCGGTTTTCGGGGGAAGGATCACTGAAGCTTTCTTT. Its protein is CASSLYSVFGGRITEAFF. This chain uses TRBV7-3 with TRBJ1-1; D may be TRBD1 (5 bases). CDR3 length: 18 residues. V lost 3 bases and J 4 bases, leaving 24 bases between the germline ends. Germline-derived CDR1 and CDR2 are SGHTA and FQGTGA.

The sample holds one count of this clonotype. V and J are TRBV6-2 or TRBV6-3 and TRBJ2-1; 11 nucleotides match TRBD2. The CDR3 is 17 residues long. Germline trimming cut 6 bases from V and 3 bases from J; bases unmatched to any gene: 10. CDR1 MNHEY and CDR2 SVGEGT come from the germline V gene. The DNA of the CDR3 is TGTGCCAGCAGCTCCTCGGATAGCGGGGGGGTCTACAATGAGCAGTTCTTC. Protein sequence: CASSSSDSGGVYNEQFF.

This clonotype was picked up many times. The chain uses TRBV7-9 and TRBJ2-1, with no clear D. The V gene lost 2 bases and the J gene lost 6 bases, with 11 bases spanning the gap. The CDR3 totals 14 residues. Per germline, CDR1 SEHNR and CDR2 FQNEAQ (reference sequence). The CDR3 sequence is CASSLNRDPNEQFF. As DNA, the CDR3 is TGTGCCAGCAGCTTAAATCGCGACCCCAATGAGCAGTTCTTC.

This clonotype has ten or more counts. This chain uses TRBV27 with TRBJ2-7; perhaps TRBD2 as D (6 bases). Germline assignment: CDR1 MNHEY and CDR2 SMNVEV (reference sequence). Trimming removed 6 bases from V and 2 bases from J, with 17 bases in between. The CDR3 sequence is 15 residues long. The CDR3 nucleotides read TGTGCCAGCAGGCGGGACCTGACGAACCCCTACGAGCAGTACTTC. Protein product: CASRRDLTNPYEQYF.

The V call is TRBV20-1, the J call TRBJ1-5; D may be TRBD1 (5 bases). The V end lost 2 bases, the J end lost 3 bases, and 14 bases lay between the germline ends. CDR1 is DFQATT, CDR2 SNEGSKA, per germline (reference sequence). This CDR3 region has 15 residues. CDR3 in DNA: TGCAGTGCTAGAAGTCTCGAGGACAACAATCAGCCCCAGCATTTT. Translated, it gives CSARSLEDNNQPQHF.